The clone carrying this TCR beta chain occurred once. What it binds is unknown. The input for sorted-subset replicate PCRs was around 0.2 ug DNA, tens of thousands of T cell genomes. Clones were read by immunoSEQ multiplex PCR, and TCRdb kept only the in-frame ones, dropping some. The table lists about 2,100,000 clones, around 93% of them singletons. These data originate in a study of shared clonotypes between healthy human individuals. Across the study: Each donor had three CD4 naive, three CD4 memory, two CD8 naive and one CD8 memory plate.

Naive-designated CD8 cells lacked CD45RO, were positively enriched for CCR7, and omitted terminally differentiated effector memory CD45RA+ cells. Study-level points and caveats: Naive subsets, compared against memory subsets, generally had larger estimated richness values. Relative to clonotypes present in all four donors, those not shared had lower generation probabilities.

This receptor was identified in a young man in good health. Some clones in this sample may be carry-over from other donors' samples. The sequencing input was naive CD8+ T cells from PBMCs.

The chain's CDR3 is CASSPRRARVGTEAFF. CDR3 coding DNA: TGTGCCAGCAGCCCCAGACGGGCCAGGGTCGGCACTGAAGCTTTCTTT. The chain uses TRBV4-2 and TRBJ1-1; tentative D call: TRBD1 (5 bases). The germline V and J ends were trimmed by 4 bases and 4 bases, with 19 bases remaining between them. CDR1 and CDR2 (germline): LGHNA, YNFKEQ. This CDR3 has 16 amino acids.